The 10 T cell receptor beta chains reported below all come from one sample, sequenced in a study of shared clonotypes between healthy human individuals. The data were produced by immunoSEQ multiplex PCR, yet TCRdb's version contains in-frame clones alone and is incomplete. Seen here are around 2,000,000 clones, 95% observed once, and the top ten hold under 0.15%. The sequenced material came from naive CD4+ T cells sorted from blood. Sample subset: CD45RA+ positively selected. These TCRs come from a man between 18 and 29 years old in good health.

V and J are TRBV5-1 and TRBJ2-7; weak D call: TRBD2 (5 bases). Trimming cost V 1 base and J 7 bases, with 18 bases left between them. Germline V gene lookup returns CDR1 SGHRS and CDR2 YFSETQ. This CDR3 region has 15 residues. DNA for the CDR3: TGCGCCAGCAGCTTGAACGCTGGGTCGCCGGGGGAGCAGTACTTC. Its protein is CASSLNAGSPGEQYF.

This chain's CDR3 is CASSVDPGRWTHSEQFF. The CDR3 coding sequence is TGTGCCAGCAGCGTAGATCCGGGGCGTTGGACACACAGTGAGCAGTTCTTC. The chain combines TRBV9 with TRBJ2-1, with D tentatively TRBD1 or TRBD2 (5 bases each). This CDR3 is 17 amino acids long. The germline CDR1 and CDR2 sequences are SGDLS and YYNGEE. V lost 0 bases to trimming and J lost 9 bases, with 22 bases between them.

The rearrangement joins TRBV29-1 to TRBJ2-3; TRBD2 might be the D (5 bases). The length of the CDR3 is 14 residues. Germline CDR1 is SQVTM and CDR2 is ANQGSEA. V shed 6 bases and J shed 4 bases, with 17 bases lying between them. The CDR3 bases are TGCAGCGTCCGATTGTATCCGGGGTCAGATACGCAGTATTTT. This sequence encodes CSVRLYPGSDTQYF.

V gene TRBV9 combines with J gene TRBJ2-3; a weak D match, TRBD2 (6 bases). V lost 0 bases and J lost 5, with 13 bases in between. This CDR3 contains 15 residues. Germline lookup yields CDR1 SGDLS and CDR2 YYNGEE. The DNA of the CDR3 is TGTGCCAGCAGCGTAGTAGGAGGGAGGCTAGATACGCAGTATTTT. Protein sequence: CASSVVGGRLDTQYF.

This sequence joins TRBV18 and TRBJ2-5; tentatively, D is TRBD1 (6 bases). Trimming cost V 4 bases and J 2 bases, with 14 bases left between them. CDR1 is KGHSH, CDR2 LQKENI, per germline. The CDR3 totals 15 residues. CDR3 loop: CASSQGDGSQETQYF. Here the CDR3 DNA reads TGTGCCAGCTCACAGGGGGACGGTTCACAAGAGACCCAGTACTTC.

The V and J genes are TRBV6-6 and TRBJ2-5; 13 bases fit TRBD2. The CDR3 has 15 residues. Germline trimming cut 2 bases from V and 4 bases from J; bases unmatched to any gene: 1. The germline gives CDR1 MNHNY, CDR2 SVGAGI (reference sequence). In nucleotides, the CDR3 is TGTGCCAGCAGTTACGGGACTAGCGGGGTAGAGACCCAGTACTTC. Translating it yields CASSYGTSGVETQYF.

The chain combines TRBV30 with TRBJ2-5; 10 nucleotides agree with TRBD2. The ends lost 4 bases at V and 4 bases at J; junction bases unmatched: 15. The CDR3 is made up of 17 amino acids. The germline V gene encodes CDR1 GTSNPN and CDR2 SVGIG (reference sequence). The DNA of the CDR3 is TGTGCCTGGACCTTCTCAGGCGCTAGCGGGGGCCCAGAGACCCAGTACTTC. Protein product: CAWTFSGASGGPETQYF.

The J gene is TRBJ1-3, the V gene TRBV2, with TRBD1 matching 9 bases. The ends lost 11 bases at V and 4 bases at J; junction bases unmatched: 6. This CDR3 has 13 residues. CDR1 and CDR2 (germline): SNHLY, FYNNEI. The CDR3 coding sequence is TGTGCCGTACGGGACAGGGAGGGAAACACCATATATTTT. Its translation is CAVRDREGNTIYF.

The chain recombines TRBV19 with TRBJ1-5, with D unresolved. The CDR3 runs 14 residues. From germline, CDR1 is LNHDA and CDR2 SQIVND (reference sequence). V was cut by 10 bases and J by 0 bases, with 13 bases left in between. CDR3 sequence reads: CATSERPSNQPQHF. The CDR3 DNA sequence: TGTGCCACCTCTGAGAGGCCTAGCAATCAGCCCCAGCATTTT.

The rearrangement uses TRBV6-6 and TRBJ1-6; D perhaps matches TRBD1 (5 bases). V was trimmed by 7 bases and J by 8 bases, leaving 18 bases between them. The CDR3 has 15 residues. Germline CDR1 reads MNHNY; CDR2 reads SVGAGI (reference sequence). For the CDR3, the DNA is TGTGCCAGCAAATCAGTCACGGGGGGATATTCACCCCTCCACTTT. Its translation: CASKSVTGGYSPLHF.